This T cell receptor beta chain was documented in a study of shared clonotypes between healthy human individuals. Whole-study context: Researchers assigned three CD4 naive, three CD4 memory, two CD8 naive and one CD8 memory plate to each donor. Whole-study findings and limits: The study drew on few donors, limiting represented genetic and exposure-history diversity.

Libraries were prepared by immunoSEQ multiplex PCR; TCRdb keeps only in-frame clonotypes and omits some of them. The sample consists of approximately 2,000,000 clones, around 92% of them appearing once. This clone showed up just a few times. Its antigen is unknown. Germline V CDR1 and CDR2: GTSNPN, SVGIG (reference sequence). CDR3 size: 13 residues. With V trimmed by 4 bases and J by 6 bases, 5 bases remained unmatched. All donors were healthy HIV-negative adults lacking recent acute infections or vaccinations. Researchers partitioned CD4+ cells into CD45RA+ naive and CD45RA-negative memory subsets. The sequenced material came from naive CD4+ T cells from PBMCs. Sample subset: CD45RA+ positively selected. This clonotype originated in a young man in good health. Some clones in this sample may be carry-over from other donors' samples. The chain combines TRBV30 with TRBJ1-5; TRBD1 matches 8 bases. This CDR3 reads CAWTGGRGQPQHF. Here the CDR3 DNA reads TGTGCCTGGACAGGGGGCAGAGGTCAGCCCCAGCATTTT.